This T cell receptor beta chain was profiled in a study of OX40 agonist ivuxolimab in advanced cancers. The wider study: Treatment received earlier with anti-PD-1, anti-PD-L1 or anti-CTLA-4 agents was allowed, and approximately 40% had some.

Regarding the study as a whole: The mean number of expanded clones was higher in CD8+ T cells than in CD4+.

About this clone: Its antigen is still unknown.

Germline values: CDR1 GTSNPN, CDR2 SVGIG (reference sequence). The V end lost 0 bases, the J end lost 6 bases, and 9 bases lay between the germline ends. The CDR3 runs 12 residues. The cohort excluded patients with autoimmune disease history or systemic immunosuppression. Sampled blood was obtained at baseline, cycle 4 day 1, and cycle 7 day 1. Repertoires were generated with immunoSEQ multiplex PCR, while TCRdb's copy carries only in-frame clones and drops some. The sample includes roughly 82,000 clones, around four fifths seen only once; the top ten take over 0.7%. The chain has TRBV30 and TRBJ2-7; D may match TRBD1 or TRBD2 (5 bases each). The sequencing here drew on CD4+ or CD8+ T cells sorted from blood, taken in a trial of the OX40 agonist ivuxolimab. This TCR derives from an adult with an advanced solid tumor such as melanoma, head and neck, liver or kidney cancer. The DNA of the CDR3 is TGTGCCTGGAGTGTCCCGGGGCTCGAGCAGTACTTC. This codes for CAWSVPGLEQYF.